This T cell receptor beta chain originates from a study of T cells in narcolepsy (dated 2018 in TCRdb). In the study overall: Patients with narcolepsy type 1 or type 2 (NT1, NT2) and healthy control donors were enrolled in the study. To look for autoreactive T cells in narcolepsy patients that target self-antigens of hypocretin neurons (hypocretin, TRIB2), the study used TCR Vbeta sequencing to follow clonotypes in blood and CSF.

For this clone: There is no known antigen for this receptor. No base qualities exist here, and no much larger clone lies one base off it.

Library construction relied on the immunoSEQ multiplex PCR assay. The table was pulled from immuneACCESS by TCRdb, which kept in-frame rearrangements only. Such tables lose some clones; where checked, under half of the loss comes from unresolved V genes, and the rest has no known cause. This sample lists about 30,000 clones; around 86% were detected once. The top ten constitute around 1% of the sample. CDR1 is given as SGHKS and CDR2 as YYEKEE, both from the germline V gene (reference sequence). V trim: 2 bases; J trim: 9 bases; unmatched bases: 11. The CDR3 runs 16 amino acids, cysteine and phenylalanine included. Of all the DNA, just the CDR3 is kept, 48 bases in frame from base 1. For TCR Vbeta sequencing, memory CD4+ T cells were sorted ex vivo from the peripheral blood of both healthy controls and narcolepsy patients. The study at large found these results: Certain blood memory CD4+ repertoires from patients and controls had no sequences that matched autoreactive T cell clones. Patients and controls had similar numbers of sequenced blood memory CD4+ clonotypes, with averages of around 41,000 in patients and some 31,000 in controls. In plots comparing CSF and blood CD4+ T cell clonotypes from the same patient, HCRT-specific and TRIB2-specific autoreactive clonotypes were highlighted. Autoreactive clonotypes were reported to be detected serially in the blood of the same patients and of different patients, but not in the blood of healthy controls.

The source of this sequence is a human donor with narcolepsy. The V and J segments used are TRBV5-5 and TRBJ1-6, and 7 junction bases match TRBD1. Sequenced input: CD45RA- memory CD4+ T cells from PBMCs. This sample's cell subset or site label indicates: memory T cells sorted ex vivo from peripheral blood. The nucleotide sequence reads as follows: TGTGCCAGCAGCTTAAGTCCTACAGGGGTTGGTTCACCCCTCCACTTT. Its coded protein is CASSLSPTGVGSPLHF.